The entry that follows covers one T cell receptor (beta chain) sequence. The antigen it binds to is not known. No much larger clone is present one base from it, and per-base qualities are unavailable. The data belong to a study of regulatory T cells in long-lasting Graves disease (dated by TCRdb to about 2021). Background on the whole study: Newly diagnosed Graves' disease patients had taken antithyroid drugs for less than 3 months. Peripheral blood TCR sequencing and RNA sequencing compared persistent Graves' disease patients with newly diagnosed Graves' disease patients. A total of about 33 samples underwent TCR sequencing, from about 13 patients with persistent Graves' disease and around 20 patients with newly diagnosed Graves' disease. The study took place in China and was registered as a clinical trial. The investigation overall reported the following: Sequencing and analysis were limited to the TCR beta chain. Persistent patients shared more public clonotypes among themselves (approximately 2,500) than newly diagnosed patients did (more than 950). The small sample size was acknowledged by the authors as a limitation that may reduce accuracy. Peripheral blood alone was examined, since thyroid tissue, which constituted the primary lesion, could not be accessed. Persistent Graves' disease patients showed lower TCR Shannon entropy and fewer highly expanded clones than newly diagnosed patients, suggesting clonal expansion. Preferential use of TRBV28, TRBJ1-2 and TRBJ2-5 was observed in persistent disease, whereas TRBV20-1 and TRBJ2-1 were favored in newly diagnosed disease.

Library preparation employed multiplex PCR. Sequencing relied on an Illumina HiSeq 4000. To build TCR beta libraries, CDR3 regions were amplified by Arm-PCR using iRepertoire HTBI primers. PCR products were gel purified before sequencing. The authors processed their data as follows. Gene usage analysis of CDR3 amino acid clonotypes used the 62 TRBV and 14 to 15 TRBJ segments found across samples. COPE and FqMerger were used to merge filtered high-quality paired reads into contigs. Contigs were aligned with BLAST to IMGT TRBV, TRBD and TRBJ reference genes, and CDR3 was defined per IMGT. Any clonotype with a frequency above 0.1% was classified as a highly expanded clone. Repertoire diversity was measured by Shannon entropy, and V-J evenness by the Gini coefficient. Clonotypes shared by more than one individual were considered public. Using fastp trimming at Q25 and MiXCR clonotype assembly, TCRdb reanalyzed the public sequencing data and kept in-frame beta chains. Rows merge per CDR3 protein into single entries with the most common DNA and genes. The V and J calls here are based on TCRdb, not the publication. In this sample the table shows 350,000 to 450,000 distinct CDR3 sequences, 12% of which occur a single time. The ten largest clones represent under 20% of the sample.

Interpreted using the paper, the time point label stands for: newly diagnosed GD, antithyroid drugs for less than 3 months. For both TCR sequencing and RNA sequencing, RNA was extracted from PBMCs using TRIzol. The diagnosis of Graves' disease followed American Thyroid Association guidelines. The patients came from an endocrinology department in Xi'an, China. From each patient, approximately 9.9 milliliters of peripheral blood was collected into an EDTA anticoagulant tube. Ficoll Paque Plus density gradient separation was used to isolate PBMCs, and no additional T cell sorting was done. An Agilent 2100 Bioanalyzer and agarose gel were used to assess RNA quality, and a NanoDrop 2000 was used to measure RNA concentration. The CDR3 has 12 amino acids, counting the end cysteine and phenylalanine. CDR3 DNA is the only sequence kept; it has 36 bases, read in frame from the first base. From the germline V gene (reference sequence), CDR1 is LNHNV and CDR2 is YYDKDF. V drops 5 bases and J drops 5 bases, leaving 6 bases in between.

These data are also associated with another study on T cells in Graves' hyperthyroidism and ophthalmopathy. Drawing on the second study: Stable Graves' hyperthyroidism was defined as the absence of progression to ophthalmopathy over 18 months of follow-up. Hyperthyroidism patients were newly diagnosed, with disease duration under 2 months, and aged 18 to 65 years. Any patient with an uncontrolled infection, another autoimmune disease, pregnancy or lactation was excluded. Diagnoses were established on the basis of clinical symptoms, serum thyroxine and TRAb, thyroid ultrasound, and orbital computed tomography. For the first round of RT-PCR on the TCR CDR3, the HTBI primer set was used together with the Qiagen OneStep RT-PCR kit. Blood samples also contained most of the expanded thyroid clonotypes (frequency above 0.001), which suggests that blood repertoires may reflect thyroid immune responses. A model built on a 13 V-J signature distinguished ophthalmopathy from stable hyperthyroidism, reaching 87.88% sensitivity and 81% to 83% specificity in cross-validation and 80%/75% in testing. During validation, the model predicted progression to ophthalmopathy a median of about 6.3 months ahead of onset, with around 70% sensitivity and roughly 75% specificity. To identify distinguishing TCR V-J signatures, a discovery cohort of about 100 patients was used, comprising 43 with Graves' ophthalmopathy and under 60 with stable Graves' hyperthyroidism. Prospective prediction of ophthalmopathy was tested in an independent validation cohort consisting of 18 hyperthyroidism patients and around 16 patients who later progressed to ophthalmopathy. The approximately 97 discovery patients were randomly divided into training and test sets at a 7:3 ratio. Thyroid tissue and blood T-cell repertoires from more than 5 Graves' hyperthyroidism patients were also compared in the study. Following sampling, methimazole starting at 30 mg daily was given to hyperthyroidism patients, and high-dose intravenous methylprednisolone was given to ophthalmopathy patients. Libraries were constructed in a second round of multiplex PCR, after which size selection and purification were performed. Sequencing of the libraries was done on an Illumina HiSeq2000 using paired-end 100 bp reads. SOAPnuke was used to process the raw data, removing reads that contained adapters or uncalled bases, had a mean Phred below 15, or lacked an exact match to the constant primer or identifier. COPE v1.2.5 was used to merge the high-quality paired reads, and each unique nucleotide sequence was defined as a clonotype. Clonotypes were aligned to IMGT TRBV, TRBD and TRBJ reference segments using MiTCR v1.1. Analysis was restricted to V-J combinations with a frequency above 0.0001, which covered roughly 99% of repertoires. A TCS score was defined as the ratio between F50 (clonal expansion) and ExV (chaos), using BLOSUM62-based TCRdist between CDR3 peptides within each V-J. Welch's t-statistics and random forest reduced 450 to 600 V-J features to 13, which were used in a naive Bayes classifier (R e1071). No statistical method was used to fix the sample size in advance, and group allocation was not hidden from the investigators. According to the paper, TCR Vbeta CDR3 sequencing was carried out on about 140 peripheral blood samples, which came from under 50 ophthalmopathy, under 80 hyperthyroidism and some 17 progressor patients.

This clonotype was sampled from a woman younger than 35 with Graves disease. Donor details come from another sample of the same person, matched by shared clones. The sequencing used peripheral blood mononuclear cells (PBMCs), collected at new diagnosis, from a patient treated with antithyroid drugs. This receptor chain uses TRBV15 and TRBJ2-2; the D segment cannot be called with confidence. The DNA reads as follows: TGTGCCACCAGCCTGAGAACCGGGGAGCTGTTTTTT. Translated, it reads CATSLRTGELFF.